Each of the 27 T cell receptor beta chains below was sequenced from the same sample in a study of identical twins. TCRdb reanalysed the 5' RACE reads using MiXCR and keeps one entry per CDR3 protein. The data contain more than 650,000 distinct CDR3 sequences, roughly 6% of them singletons. Source material: naive T cells sorted from blood. These TCRs come from a man aged 18-30 years in good health.

V is TRBV5-1 and J is TRBJ2-1; the D is unclear. The CDR3 totals 15 residues. Trimming pared 0 bases from V and 2 bases from J, leaving 9 bases between. Germline V gene data show CDR1 as SGHRS and CDR2 as YFSETQ. The CDR3 sequence is CASSLDTVTYNEQFF. In DNA, the CDR3 is TGCGCCAGCAGCTTGGATACAGTAACCTACAATGAGCAGTTCTTC.

This clonotype was seen ten or more times. This rearrangement joins TRBV12-3 or TRBV12-4 to TRBJ2-3, with a tentative D call TRBD2 (5 bases). CDR3 length equals 15 residues. V dropped 7 bases and J dropped 1 base, with 15 bases sitting between them. CDR3 in DNA: TGTGCCAGCACGCCGGAAGGTAGCGGCACAGATACGCAGTATTTT. This gives the protein CASTPEGSGTDTQYF.

V is TRBV30 and J is TRBJ2-5; 7 bases agree with TRBD1. This CDR3 spans 12 amino acids. Germline lookup yields CDR1 GTSNPN and CDR2 SVGIG (reference sequence). The ends lost 7 bases at V and 5 bases at J; junction bases unmatched: 7. The CDR3 DNA reads as TGTGCCTCTGAGGGGGCTAGTGAGACCCAGTACTTC. Amino acid sequence: CASEGASETQYF.

This clonotype occurred many times. V is TRBV27 and J is TRBJ2-5; the match to TRBD1 covers 7 bases. Germline CDR1 MNHEY, CDR2 SMNVEV (reference sequence). With V trimmed by 7 bases and J by 2 bases, 22 bases remained unmatched. This CDR3 region has 19 residues. CDR3 amino acids: CASTEITGDGFLAQETQYF. The CDR3 nucleotides are TGTGCCAGCACGGAAATAACAGGGGATGGCTTTTTGGCACAAGAGACCCAGTACTTC.

This clonotype was recorded at least ten times. The genes are TRBV25-1 and TRBJ2-7, with TRBD2 matching 9 bases. The CDR3 consists of 16 residues. CDR1 MGHDK and CDR2 SYGVNS come from the germline V gene. Trimming removed 3 bases from V and 4 bases from J; junction bases left unmatched: 10. CDR3 loop: CASSDSYSGSSYEQYF. Here the CDR3 DNA reads TGTGCCAGCAGTGATTCATATAGCGGGAGTTCATACGAGCAGTACTTC.

The genes are TRBV5-6 and TRBJ2-7; 9 bases agree with TRBD2. Germline values: CDR1 SGHDT, CDR2 YYEEEE. V lost 5 bases, J lost 6 bases, and 3 bases stayed unmatched. This CDR3 contains 12 residues. The CDR3 region is CASRSTSGEQYV. CDR3 DNA: TGTGCCAGCAGATCGACTAGCGGCGAGCAGTACGTC.

This clonotype was seen ten or more times. As DNA, the CDR3 is TGTGCCAGCAGCTTGGTGTCAGGGGTCTGGAACACTGAAGCTTTCTTT. Amino acids: CASSLVSGVWNTEAFF. The chain couples TRBV5-6 to TRBJ1-1; TRBD1 is a possible D gene (6 bases). The germline V and J ends were trimmed by 0 bases and 1 base, with 13 bases remaining between them. This CDR3 spans 16 amino acids. Germline assignment: CDR1 SGHDT and CDR2 YYEEEE.

In this sample, this clonotype turned up many times. This rearrangement joins TRBV2 to TRBJ2-1, with 11 bases identical to TRBD2. Germline CDR1 is SNHLY and CDR2 is FYNNEI. The CDR3 contains 14 residues. V was clipped by 5 bases and J by 8 bases; unmatched bases: 5. CDR3 loop: CASSSGLAGYEQFF. DNA of the CDR3: TGTGCCAGCAGTTCCGGACTAGCGGGCTATGAGCAGTTCTTC.

This clonotype appeared many times. This chain links TRBV12-3 or TRBV12-4 with TRBJ2-2; 7 bases align to TRBD2. The ends lost 6 bases at V and 6 bases at J; junction bases unmatched: 10. CDR3 length: 15 residues. CDR3 sequence reads: CASSLGLGSAGELFF. The CDR3 DNA is TGTGCCAGCAGCCTAGGACTAGGCAGCGCCGGGGAGCTGTTTTTT.

This clonotype has ten or more counts. The V and J genes are TRBV12-3 or TRBV12-4 and TRBJ2-1; D may be TRBD1 (5 bases). CDR3 length equals 16 residues. Trimming took off 7 bases at V and 4 bases at J, with 20 bases between the two ends. The CDR3 here is CASTQEERGLYNEQFF. As DNA, the CDR3 is TGTGCCAGCACCCAAGAGGAAAGGGGCCTGTACAATGAGCAGTTCTTC.

This clonotype showed up many times. The chain links TRBV12-3 or TRBV12-4 to TRBJ2-4, with D possibly matching TRBD1 (6 bases). CDR3 length equals 15 residues. V dropped 5 bases and J dropped 1 base, with 12 bases sitting between them. CDR3 sequence: CASSLTGSAKNIQYF. The CDR3, as DNA: TGTGCCAGCAGTCTTACAGGGTCGGCCAAAAACATTCAGTACTTC.

V usage is TRBV11-2 and J usage is TRBJ2-7, with TRBD2 matching over 13 bases. The CDR3 loop spans 15 amino acids. The germline V gene encodes CDR1 SGHAT and CDR2 FQNNGV. Losses at the gene ends were 4 bases for V and 4 bases for J; bases not matched to a gene: 4. CDR3 DNA: TGTGCCAGCAGCTCGCGGACTAGCGGGAGATACGAGCAGTACGTC. This gives the protein CASSSRTSGRYEQYV.

This clonotype was found a few times. The chain combines TRBV20-1 with TRBJ2-5; D possibly corresponds to TRBD2 (6 bases). The CDR3 has 14 amino acids. The germline V gene encodes CDR1 DFQATT and CDR2 SNEGSKA (reference sequence). V was trimmed by 0 bases and J by 4 bases, leaving 12 bases between them. Written as DNA, the CDR3 is TGCAGTGCTAGAGAACGGGTGGGGGGAGAGACCCAGTACTTC. Translated, it gives CSARERVGGETQYF.

This sequence joins TRBV20-1 and TRBJ2-3; D is ambiguous. V lost 2 bases to trimming and J lost 2 bases, with 8 bases between them. Germline CDR1 DFQATT, CDR2 SNEGSKA (reference sequence). The CDR3 runs to 13 residues. The CDR3 bases are TGCAGTGCTAGAACAGACCACACAGATACGCAGTATTTT. Protein sequence: CSARTDHTDTQYF.

This clonotype was detected many times. The chain joins TRBV7-9 to TRBJ2-2; D remains ambiguous. The CDR3 covers 12 residues. V lost 5 bases and J lost 8, with 9 bases in between. Germline CDR1 reads SEHNR; CDR2 reads FQNEAQ (reference sequence). CDR3 loop: CASSATLGELFF. The CDR3 DNA follows: TGTGCCAGCAGCGCTACATTAGGGGAGCTGTTTTTT.

The sample holds a few counts of this clonotype. The chain uses TRBV13 and TRBJ2-3; 11 positions agree with TRBD2. Germline assignment: CDR1 PRHDT and CDR2 FYEKMQ (reference sequence). The length of the CDR3 is 14 residues. Trimming cost V 4 bases and J 5 bases; bases outside gene matches: 2. In DNA, the CDR3 is TGTGCCAGCAGCTCCGGGACTAGCGGAGATACGCAGTATTTT. It encodes CASSSGTSGDTQYF.

The rearrangement uses TRBV6-1 and TRBJ2-1; 7 bases map to TRBD2. The CDR3 consists of 14 residues. After removal of 5 bases from V and 8 bases from J, the junction contained 9 bases not matched to a gene. Looked up from germline, CDR1 is MNHNS and CDR2 is SASEGT. CDR3 amino acids: CASSPTSATDEQFF. The CDR3 DNA is TGTGCCAGCAGTCCCACTAGCGCCACGGATGAGCAGTTCTTC.

This clonotype has at least ten counts. CDR3 loop: CATSDAGTGTSGNTIYF. CDR3 DNA sequence: TGTGCCACCAGTGACGCCGGGACAGGGACCTCTGGAAACACCATATATTTT. The chain joins TRBV24-1 to TRBJ1-3, with 9 bases fitting TRBD1. With V trimmed by 4 bases and J by 0 bases, 6 bases remained unmatched. Per the germline V gene, CDR1 is KGHDR and CDR2 is SFDVKD. The CDR3 sequence is 17 residues long.

In this sample, this clonotype turned up a few times. V is TRBV7-2 and J is TRBJ2-1, with TRBD1 matching over 9 bases. Germline V lookup: CDR1 SGHTA, CDR2 FQGNSA. The CDR3 spans 14 residues. V was clipped by 4 bases and J by 4 bases; unmatched bases: 2. This CDR3 reads CASSYRGRYNEQFF. CDR3 DNA: TGTGCCAGCAGCTACAGGGGGCGGTACAATGAGCAGTTCTTC.

This clonotype was seen ten or more times. The chain has TRBV6-1 and TRBJ2-7; the D is unclear. Trimming cost V 1 base and J 3 bases, with 10 bases left between them. This CDR3 spans 14 amino acids. Germline loops: CDR1 MNHNS, CDR2 SASEGT. In DNA, the CDR3 is TGTGCCAGCAGTGAAGTGGTGGCTAGCTACGAGCAGTACGTC. Its translation: CASSEVVASYEQYV.

There are a few counts of this clonotype. The gene calls are TRBV20-1 and TRBJ2-3; 8 bases map to TRBD2. V shed 3 bases and J 2 bases; nucleotides not matched to a gene: 4. The CDR3 totals 14 residues. Germline V gene lookup returns CDR1 DFQATT and CDR2 SNEGSKA (reference sequence). The CDR3 DNA reads as TGCAGTGCTAGTCGGGAGGGGACCACAGATACGCAGTATTTT. This codes for CSASREGTTDTQYF.

This clonotype was seen repeatedly, ten times or more. V usage is TRBV20-1 and J usage is TRBJ2-2, with 13 bases identical to TRBD2. The V gene end was trimmed by 4 bases and the J gene end by 5 bases; junction bases not matched to a gene: 7. This CDR3 contains 16 residues. Germline CDR1 DFQATT, CDR2 SNEGSKA (reference sequence). In DNA, the CDR3 is TGCAGTGCTACCGGACTAGCGGGAGCCAAAACCGGGGAGCTGTTTTTT. Translating gives CSATGLAGAKTGELFF.

This clonotype was recorded many times. The chain employs TRBV29-1 and TRBJ2-7; 9 bases align to TRBD2. Germline V lookup: CDR1 SQVTM, CDR2 ANQGSEA. The V segment lost 7 bases and the J segment 6 bases; nucleotides outside the gene matches: 4. The CDR3 runs to 11 residues. CDR3 protein: CSGTSATEQYF. In nucleotides, the CDR3 is TGCAGCGGGACTAGCGCCACCGAGCAGTACTTC.

The V gene is TRBV28, the J gene TRBJ2-7, with 10 bases fitting TRBD1. Per germline, CDR1 MDHEN and CDR2 SYDVKM. The trim removed 2 bases at V and 4 bases at J, leaving 5 bases unmatched. The CDR3 covers 15 residues. The CDR3 loop reads CASSLPGQGPYEQYV. The DNA of the CDR3 is TGTGCCAGCAGTTTACCGGGACAGGGGCCGTACGAGCAGTACGTC.

This clonotype was seen many times. The J gene is TRBJ2-7, the V gene TRBV5-6, with D hard to call. Trimming removed 2 bases at V and 4 bases at J, with 16 bases between. Germline assignment: CDR1 SGHDT and CDR2 YYEEEE. CDR3 length equals 15 residues. The CDR3 loop reads CASSFSPAVAYEQYV. The CDR3 DNA reads TGTGCCAGCAGCTTTTCTCCGGCCGTTGCATACGAGCAGTACGTC.

The chain uses TRBV7-9 and TRBJ2-3, with D unresolved. Germline values: CDR1 SEHNR, CDR2 FQNEAQ (reference sequence). Deletions cut 5 bases from V and 2 bases from J, with 14 bases between. There are 15 residues in the CDR3. The CDR3 spells CASSPESRTTDTQYF. In DNA form, the CDR3 reads TGTGCCAGCAGCCCTGAGAGCAGAACCACAGATACGCAGTATTTT.

The chain's CDR3 is CASSYGQGNEQFF. CDR3 nucleotide sequence: TGTGCCAGCAGTTACGGGCAGGGCAATGAGCAGTTCTTC. V is TRBV6-2 or TRBV6-3 and J is TRBJ2-1; D perhaps matches TRBD1 (5 bases). Germline assignment: CDR1 MNHEY and CDR2 SVGEGT. Trimming took off 2 bases at V and 6 bases at J, with 8 bases between the two ends. There are 13 residues in the CDR3.